This record covers a single T cell receptor beta chain. This CDR3 is built from 13 residues. The germline V gene has CDR1 LGHNA and CDR2 YSLEER. The junction had 4 bases not matched to a gene; V was cut back by 5 bases and J by 5 bases. This specimen comes from a study of blood T cell repertoires in COVID-19. Whole-study context: Italy, Spain and the United States were the sources of the convalescent and acute COVID-19 samples.

Here immunoSEQ multiplex PCR was the method, and the copy in TCRdb shows in-frame clones only, minus some. The sample contains a few hundred thousand clones, more than 70% of which appear only once. Enrolled through a virtual design, the participants were between about 18 and 100 years of age and came from under 30 US areas. Clinical histories supplied by participants themselves formed the basis of cohort assignment. Participants in the exposed group had met a COVID-19 case in the 2 weeks before joining the study. The receptor was isolated from a woman between 18 and 29 years old who had been exposed to COVID-19. V usage is TRBV4-3 and J usage is TRBJ1-2, with 8 bases that match TRBD1. The sample was PBMCs or T cells enriched from blood (not recorded which). The CDR3 bases are TGCGCCAGCAGCGCCGACAGGGGTTATGGCTACACCTTC. It specifies CASSADRGYGYTF.